These T cell receptor beta chains were read from a single sample in a study of shared clonotypes between healthy human individuals. Method: immunoSEQ multiplex PCR; TCRdb's copy keeps in-frame clones and lacks some. The data hold about 2,100,000 clones, with approximately 94% observed a single time. The sequenced sample was naive CD8+ T cells from PBMCs. These receptors originate from a man between 18 and 29 years old in good health. Some clones in this sample may be carry-over from other donors' samples. Both conserved end residues are part of each CDR3. The D gene is left open where the match is weak. Clone sizes are given selectively: once, few, many, or a class where the clone is expanded.

D,size,J,V,DNA,CDR3
NA,NA,TRBJ2-3,TRBV9,TGTGCCAGCAGTGATAGCCCTACCCATAGCACAGATACGCAGTATTTT,CASSDSPTHSTDTQYF
TRBD1,NA,TRBJ2-7,TRBV7-2,TGTGCCAGCAGCTCCCCCGGACAGGGATTTAACGAGCAGTACTTC,CASSSPGQGFNEQYF
NA,few,TRBJ2-7,TRBV11-3,TGTGCCAGCAGCTTCAGGGAAAGGTCCTACGAGCAGTACTTC,CASSFRERSYEQYF
TRBD1,NA,TRBJ1-2,TRBV27,TGTGCCAGCAGGATGACAGGGATCTATGGCTACACCTTC,CASRMTGIYGYTF
NA,NA,TRBJ2-1,TRBV19,TGTGCCACCGGGCCCCGGGGGTCCTACAATGAGCAGTTCTTC,CATGPRGSYNEQFF
TRBD1,NA,TRBJ1-3,TRBV27,TGTGCCAGCAGTCACATGAACCAGGGGGCTATCGGAAACACCATATATTTT,CASSHMNQGAIGNTIYF
NA,NA,TRBJ1-2,TRBV28,TGTGCCAGCAGTCCAACAGCGCCTTATGGCTACACCTTC,CASSPTAPYGYTF
TRBD2,once,TRBJ2-1,TRBV9,TGTGCCAGCAGCGGACTAGCGGGAGTTGGAAATGAGCAGTTCTTC,CASSGLAGVGNEQFF
NA,NA,TRBJ2-7,TRBV30,TGTGCCTGGAGTTTAACCCGGGGGATCTACGAGCAGTACTTC,CAWSLTRGIYEQYF
NA,NA,TRBJ2-1,TRBV5-6,TGTGCCAGCAGCTTGGGGACGGGCTACAATGAGCAGTTCTTC,CASSLGTGYNEQFF
NA,NA,TRBJ2-1,TRBV27,TGTGCCAGCAGTCCCCTAAGCGGCAGCTCCTACAATGAGCAGTTCTTC,CASSPLSGSSYNEQFF
NA,NA,TRBJ1-5,TRBV9,TGTGCCAGCAGCGCCGGGAGAACCAGTCAGCCCCAGCATTTT,CASSAGRTSQPQHF
NA,NA,TRBJ2-7,TRBV6-6,TGTGCCAGCAGTAGTTTCTCCTACGAGCAGTACTTC,CASSSFSYEQYF
NA,NA,TRBJ2-1,TRBV7-9,TGTGCCAGCAACTGGGGGCAGAGCTCCTACAATGAGCAGTTCTTC,CASNWGQSSYNEQFF